This T cell receptor (beta chain) was sequenced in a study of shared clonotypes between healthy human individuals. This CDR3 is 14 amino acids long. V lost 6 bases and J lost 8, with 19 bases in between. Germline CDR1 reads MNHEY; CDR2 reads SMNVEV (reference sequence). Study outcomes and limitations: Rarefaction showed that sequencing of sorted subsets was incomplete (despite large depth).

Regarding this clone: Its specificity is not known.

TCRdb's copy holds only in-frame clones and misses some; the assay was immunoSEQ multiplex PCR. The sample records roughly 720,000 clones, 90% being singletons. This chain connects TRBV27 to TRBJ1-2, with a weak D call TRBD1 (5 bases). The receptor's source is a man aged 18 to 30 in good health. Some clones in this sample may be carry-over from other donors' samples. Source material: memory CD8+ T cells from PBMCs. Subset meaning: CD45RO+ cells pooled with CCR7-negative TemRA cells. The CDR3 loop is CASRLRPGGVGYTF. The CDR3 DNA is TGTGCCAGCAGACTACGACCCGGGGGGGTAGGCTACACCTTC.